Sequencing of this TCR beta chain was carried out in a study of glioma-infiltrating T cells (dated by TCRdb to the mid-2010s). Concerning the study at large: The study sequenced TCR alpha- and beta-chain repertoires from glioma tissue, from non-neoplastic brain tissue and from matched peripheral blood mononuclear cells. Each tissue-infiltrating repertoire was compared with the same patient's peripheral blood repertoire to measure divergence between tissue and blood T-cell populations. The paired cohort comprised three low-grade glioma patients, about eight primary glioblastoma patients and three non-glioma patients contributing non-neoplastic brain tissue.

The iRepertoire nested amplicon-rescue multiplex PCR (arm-PCR) platform was used to amplify TCR alpha and beta CDR3 regions from RNA. For one-step reverse transcription and amplification, about 90-400 ng of tissue mRNA or PBMC total RNA was used as input. Following bead purification, Illumina adapters were added by a secondary multiplex PCR, and libraries between 200 and 400 bp were gel-purified. Demultiplexing relied on internal 6-nucleotide barcodes carried by the libraries. Sequencing of libraries was performed on an Illumina MiSeq with 2x220 or 2x250 nucleotide paired-end reads. As for the authors' bioinformatics: FLASH 1.2.11 was used to merge paired reads, and BWA-MEM then aligned the reads to the GRCh37 human genome before TRA and TRB reads were extracted. For V and J assignment, an IMGT-derived reference of cassette sequences and CDR3 motifs that included pseudogenes was used. Reads were translated in three frames, and productive CDR3s were defined by a C…FGXG motif without stop codons. A clonotype was defined as a unique combination of a V-J cassette pair and a CDR3 amino acid sequence. Filtering of reads was based on Hamming distance, with the threshold set by the sequence error rate of each sample in mapped regions. TCRdb passed the public sequencing reads through fastp at Q25 and MiXCR, retaining productive beta sequences. Under each unique CDR3 protein, matching rows form one entry showing the most common genes and DNA. None of the V and J calls come from the authors' own analysis; TCRdb made them. The sample table lists about 94,000 distinct CDR3 sequences, under 30% of them with a count of one. The ten largest clones capture over 5% of the sample.

Trimming at the junction amounts to 3 bases on V and 0 bases on J, and the germline ends lie 9 bases apart. Counted from cysteine to phenylalanine, this CDR3 has 14 amino acids. The entry retains the CDR3 DNA only, 42 bases that are in frame from base 1. What the research found in general, with its limitations: Group comparisons were based on small numbers of patients: three non-neoplastic, three low-grade glioma and several glioblastoma patients. Very few CDR3 sequences were found to be shared between tissue and blood, and this scarcity was attributed to high CDR3 diversity and limited sampling. VJ-independent divergence between tissue and blood was lower than expected in non-neoplastic patients but higher than expected in all gliomas, particularly low-grade gliomas.

A remark on this clonotype: The specificity of this receptor is unknown. Base qualities are not at hand, and no much larger clone is one base apart.

Sequencing was performed on glioma tissue, nonneoplastic brain tissue, or PBMCs (not recorded which). The origin of this receptor is a human donor with low-grade glioma or glioblastoma, undergoing nonglioma brain surgery, or in good health (not recorded which). The chain uses TRBV12-3 or TRBV12-4 and TRBJ2-7, with the D assignment possibly TRBD1 or TRBD2, given 5 matching bases for each. The CDR3 is CASSLGVSSYEQYF. Read as DNA, the sequence is TGTGCCAGCAGTTTGGGGGTAAGCTCCTACGAGCAGTACTTC.